This TCR beta chain was documented in a study of graft-versus-host responses after intestinal transplantation. Across the whole study: Recipients underwent multivisceral, liver-intestinal, or isolated intestinal transplants. Uniformly, recipients were administered anti-thymocyte globulin induction with subsequent tacrolimus and steroids for approximately three years.

General study points: Some GvH clones were seen earlier in gut or blood, suggesting intestinal origin.

With regard to this clone: The antigen is undetermined.

Assay: immunoSEQ multiplex PCR; the TCRdb copy retains only in-frame clones and omits some. Of 25,000 to 30,000 clones listed, 87% are singletons. Germline V CDR1 and CDR2: KGHSH, LQKENI. V dropped 3 bases and J dropped 4; count of bases not matched to a gene: 2. This CDR3 is 14 amino acids long. The sequencing used PBMCs, collected around 430 days after intestinal transplantation. V gene TRBV18 combines with J gene TRBJ1-1; 10 bases agree with TRBD1. This TCR came from a human patient who received an intestinal transplant, so some T cells may come from the graft donor. The CDR3 here is CASSPGTGVTEAFF. For the CDR3, the DNA is TGTGCCAGCTCACCCGGGACAGGGGTCACTGAAGCTTTCTTT.